The present T cell receptor beta chain was sequenced within a study of CXCR3-negative and CXCR3-positive naive CD8 T cells. Study-wide context: Some 140 million TRB reads were obtained in total, which works out to about 1.5 +/- 0.3 million per library. Study findings and constraints: Upon cryopreservation, CXCR3 expression partially decreased, and most assays used fresh PBMCs.

Via 5' RACE with UMI labels, TRB cDNA libraries were prepared. With the 5' RACE reads reprocessed, TCRdb shows one record per CDR3 protein and no DNA. The table gives 70,000 to 95,000 distinct CDR3 sequences; the top ten clones make up around 1.7% of it. With respect to this clonotype: Its matching antigen is unknown.

This CDR3 has 15 residues. Germline V gene lookup returns CDR1 LNHNV and CDR2 YYDKDF (reference sequence). Material for sequencing was naive CXCR3- CD8+ T cells from blood. Subset of the sample: CD45RO-CCR7+CD27+CD95- naive CD8+ T cells lacking CXCR3 (TNR3-). The chain couples TRBV15 to TRBJ2-6. The source of this sequence is a human donor in good health. Some clones in this sample may be carry-over from other donors' samples. The CDR3 sequence is CATSSTPSGANVLTF.